This TCR beta chain was sequenced in a study of CD8+CD57+ T cells in acquired aplastic anemia. Study-wide context: The mean DNA yield obtained from sorted CD4+ and CD8+ cells came to around 3 ug. Study-wide results and limits: Found in both controls and patients were approximately 29 CD8+ CDR3 sequences.

Those patients picked for sequencing had displayed CD8+CD57+ cell expansion on flow cytometry. The cohort consisted entirely of patients having severe acquired aplastic anemia. There was no therapy given to any patient before the blood sampling took place. The TCR beta profiling, which covered VDJ combination and CDR3 sequence, was carried out using genomic DNA as the template. From the reads, TCRdb called clonotypes with MiXCR, one entry per CDR3 protein. The sample records under 200,000 distinct CDR3 sequences, roughly 48% being singletons. In its sample, this clonotype was seen many times. The antigen is undetermined. This CDR3 has 15 amino acids. V was pared by 7 bases and J by 2 bases, with 7 bases of the junction left unmatched. CDR1 SGDLS and CDR2 YYNGEE come from the germline V gene.

The chain combines TRBV9 with TRBJ2-3, with 10 nucleotides matching TRBD2. Material for sequencing was sorted CD4+, CD8+, or CD8+CD57+ T cells (not recorded which) from PBMCs. This TCR was recovered from a human donor with aplastic anemia. As DNA, the CDR3 is TGTGCCAGCGGAGCGGGAGGGCCTTACACAGATACGCAGTATTTT. It specifies CASGAGGPYTDTQYF. The variable domain in full, with the rest retrieved from reference TRBV9 and TRBJ2-3, is DSGVTQTPKHLITATGQRVTLRCSPRSGDLSVYWYQQSLDQGLQFLIQYYNGEERAKGNILERFSAQQFPDLHSELNLSSLELGDSALYFCASGAGGPYTDTQYFGPGTRLTVL.